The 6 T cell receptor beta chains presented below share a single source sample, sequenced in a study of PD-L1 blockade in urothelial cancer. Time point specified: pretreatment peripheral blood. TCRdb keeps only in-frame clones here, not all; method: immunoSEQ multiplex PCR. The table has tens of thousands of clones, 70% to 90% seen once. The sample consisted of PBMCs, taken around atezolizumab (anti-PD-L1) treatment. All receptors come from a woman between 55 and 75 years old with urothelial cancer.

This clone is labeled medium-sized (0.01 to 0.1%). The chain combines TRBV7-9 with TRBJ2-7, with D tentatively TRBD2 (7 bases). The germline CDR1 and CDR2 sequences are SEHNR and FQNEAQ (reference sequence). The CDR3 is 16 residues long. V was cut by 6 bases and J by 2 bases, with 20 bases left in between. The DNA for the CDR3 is TGTGCCAGCAGGCAGGACGGGGCGGGGGCACCCTACGAGCAGTACTTC. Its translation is CASRQDGAGAPYEQYF.

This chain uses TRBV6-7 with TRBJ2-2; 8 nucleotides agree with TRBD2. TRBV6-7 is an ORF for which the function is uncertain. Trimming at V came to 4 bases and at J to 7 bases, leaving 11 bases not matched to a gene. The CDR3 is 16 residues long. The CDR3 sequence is CASSSRTSQLGGELFF. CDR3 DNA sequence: TGTGCCAGCAGTTCCAGGACTAGCCAGCTTGGCGGGGAGCTGTTTTTT.

The CDR3 loop reads CASSQDRTAYGYTF. The CDR3 region has the DNA TGTGCCAGCAGCCAGGACAGGACAGCCTATGGCTACACCTTC. The rearrangement joins TRBV4-2 to TRBJ1-2, with 7 bases lining up with TRBD1. V lost 3 bases to trimming and J lost 4 bases; unmatched junction nucleotides: 5. CDR3 length: 14 residues. The germline V gene encodes CDR1 LGHNA and CDR2 YNFKEQ.

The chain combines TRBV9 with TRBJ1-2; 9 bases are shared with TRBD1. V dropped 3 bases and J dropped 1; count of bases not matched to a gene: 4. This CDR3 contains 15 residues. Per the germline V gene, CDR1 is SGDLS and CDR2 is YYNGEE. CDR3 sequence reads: CASSAGQGINYGYTF. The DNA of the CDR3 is TGTGCCAGCAGCGCCGGACAGGGGATTAACTATGGCTACACCTTC. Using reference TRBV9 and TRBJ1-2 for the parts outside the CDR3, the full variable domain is DSGVTQTPKHLITATGQRVTLRCSPRSGDLSVYWYQQSLDQGLQFLIQYYNGEERAKGNILERFSAQQFPDLHSELNLSSLELGDSALYFCASSAGQGINYGYTFGSGTRLTVV.

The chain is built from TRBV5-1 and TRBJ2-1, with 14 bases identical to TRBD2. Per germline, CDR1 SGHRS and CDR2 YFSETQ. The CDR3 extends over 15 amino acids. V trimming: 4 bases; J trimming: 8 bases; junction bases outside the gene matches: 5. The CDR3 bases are TGCGCCAGCAGCCCAGGGACTAGCGGGAGTGATGAGCAGTTCTTC. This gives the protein CASSPGTSGSDEQFF.

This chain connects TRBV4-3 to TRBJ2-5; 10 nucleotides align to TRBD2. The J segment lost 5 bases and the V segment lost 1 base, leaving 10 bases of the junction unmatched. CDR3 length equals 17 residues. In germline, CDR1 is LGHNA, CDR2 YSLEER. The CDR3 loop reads CASSQGTGLAGVETQYF. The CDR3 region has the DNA TGCGCCAGCAGCCAAGGGACAGGGCTAGCGGGAGTGGAGACCCAGTACTTC.